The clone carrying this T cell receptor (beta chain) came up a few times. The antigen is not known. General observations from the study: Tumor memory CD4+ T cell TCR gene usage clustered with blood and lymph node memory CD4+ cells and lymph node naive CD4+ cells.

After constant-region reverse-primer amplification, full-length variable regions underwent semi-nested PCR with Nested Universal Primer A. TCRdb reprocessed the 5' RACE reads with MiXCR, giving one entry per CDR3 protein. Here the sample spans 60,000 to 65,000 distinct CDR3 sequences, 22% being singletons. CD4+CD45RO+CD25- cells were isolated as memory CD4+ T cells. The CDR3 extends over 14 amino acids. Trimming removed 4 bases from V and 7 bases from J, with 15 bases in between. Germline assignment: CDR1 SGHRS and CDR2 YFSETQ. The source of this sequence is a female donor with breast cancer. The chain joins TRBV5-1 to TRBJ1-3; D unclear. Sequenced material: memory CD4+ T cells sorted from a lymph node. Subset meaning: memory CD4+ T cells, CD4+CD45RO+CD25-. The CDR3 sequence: CASSAGGRGNTIYF. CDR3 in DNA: TGCGCCAGCAGCGCCGGAGGTCGGGGTAACACCATATATTTT.